Listed here are 30 T cell receptor beta chains from one sample, sequenced in a study of T cells after posttransplantation cyclophosphamide. Some clones are missing from TCRdb's copy, which holds only in-frame ones; the method was immunoSEQ multiplex PCR. Seen here are approximately 52,000 clones, 86% observed once, and the top ten hold around 2.8%. Sample: PBMCs. The receptors derive from a man aged 25 to 40 with a blood cancer, CMV-positive, and with a related stem cell donor.

The chain links TRBV19 to TRBJ2-5; 12 nucleotides match TRBD2. Germline V gene lookup returns CDR1 LNHDA and CDR2 SQIVND (reference sequence). The CDR3 spans 16 residues. The ends lost 6 bases at V and 2 bases at J; junction bases unmatched: 7. The CDR3 DNA is TGTGCCAGTAGCTGGGCTAGCGGGGGGGGGCAAGAGACCCAGTACTTC. Amino acid sequence: CASSWASGGGQETQYF.

The rearrangement links TRBV5-5 to TRBJ1-5, with D possibly being TRBD1 (5 bases). From germline, CDR1 is SGHKS and CDR2 YYEKEE (reference sequence). With 0 bases removed from V and 1 base from J, the gap between germline ends came to 8 bases. This CDR3 has 15 residues. For the CDR3, the DNA is TGTGCCAGCAGCTTGGTGGCAGGGAGCAATCAGCCCCAGCATTTT. This sequence encodes CASSLVAGSNQPQHF.

V and J are TRBV19 and TRBJ1-1; tentatively, D is TRBD1 (5 bases). Germline loops: CDR1 LNHDA, CDR2 SQIVND (reference sequence). Trimming removed 6 bases from V and 4 bases from J, with 15 bases in between. The CDR3 sequence is 14 residues long. CDR3 sequence reads: CASRPQGGGTEAFF. The DNA for the CDR3 is TGTGCCAGTAGGCCGCAGGGAGGAGGCACTGAAGCTTTCTTT.

The genes are TRBV7-9 and TRBJ2-1; 7 bases map to TRBD2. This CDR3 is 17 amino acids long. The germline V gene encodes CDR1 SEHNR and CDR2 FQNEAQ (reference sequence). The V gene end was trimmed by 7 bases and the J gene end by 9 bases; junction bases not matched to a gene: 21. The CDR3 DNA reads as TGTGCCAGCATCGATCGAATAGTGGGGACTACCCACGGTGAGCAGTTCTTC. Translating it yields CASIDRIVGTTHGEQFF.

This clone has just a few counts. The chain has TRBV19 and TRBJ1-1, with D unclear. The V gene's germline CDR1 is LNHDA and CDR2 SQIVND (reference sequence). V lost 0 bases to trimming and J lost 1 base, with 6 bases between them. This CDR3 is built from 14 residues. CDR3 in amino acids: CASSIELTNTEAFF. CDR3 DNA: TGTGCCAGTAGTATAGAACTTACGAACACTGAAGCTTTCTTT.

The rearrangement joins TRBV4-1 to TRBJ2-1, with D perhaps TRBD2 (5 bases). Germline-derived CDR1 and CDR2 are MGHRA and YSYEKL. Trimming removed 3 bases at V and 3 bases at J, with 9 bases between. CDR3 size: 14 residues. The CDR3 loop reads CASSQRVGYNEQFF. The CDR3 coding sequence is TGCGCCAGCAGCCAGCGGGTCGGCTACAATGAGCAGTTCTTC.

The chain employs TRBV5-1 and TRBJ2-1, with D perhaps matching TRBD2 (6 bases). Germline values: CDR1 SGHRS, CDR2 YFSETQ. This CDR3 comprises 14 residues. Between the trimmed V and J ends, which lost 1 base and 7 bases, there was a span of 12 bases. As DNA, the CDR3 is TGCGCCAGCAGCTTGCTAGACCGGGGGAATGAGCAGTTCTTC. Protein product: CASSLLDRGNEQFF.

The CDR3 is CASSLNYGRGSGNTIYF. The CDR3 nucleotides read TGTGCCAGTAGCTTAAACTACGGACGGGGCTCTGGAAACACCATATATTTT. The chain links TRBV19 to TRBJ1-3; unclear D gene. This CDR3 spans 17 amino acids. V lost 6 bases and J lost 0, with 18 bases in between. CDR1 is LNHDA, CDR2 SQIVND, per germline (reference sequence).

CDR3 region: CASSPDRVYGYTF. In nucleotides, the CDR3 is TGTGCCAGTAGTCCGGACAGAGTCTATGGCTACACCTTC. The rearrangement links TRBV19 to TRBJ1-2, with D possibly matching TRBD1 (6 bases). Germline CDR1 reads LNHDA; CDR2 reads SQIVND (reference sequence). Trimming took off 5 bases at V and 4 bases at J, with 11 bases between the two ends. CDR3 length: 13 amino acids.

The chain carries TRBV9 and TRBJ2-7; 9 positions agree with TRBD2. Per germline, CDR1 SGDLS and CDR2 YYNGEE. The V segment lost 0 bases and the J segment 4 bases; nucleotides outside the gene matches: 5. This CDR3 comprises 15 residues. The CDR3 DNA sequence: TGTGCCAGCAGCGTAGAAGGGACTAGCCGGTACGAGCAGTACTTC. It encodes CASSVEGTSRYEQYF.

CDR3 DNA sequence: TGTGCCAGCAGTAATACTCAGGGAACCGGGGAGCTGTTTTTT. Translation gives CASSNTQGTGELFF. The rearrangement joins TRBV6-6 to TRBJ2-2; maybe TRBD1 (5 bases). Germline values: CDR1 MNHNY, CDR2 SVGAGI (reference sequence). The CDR3 length is 14 residues. Trimming removed 5 bases at V and 5 bases at J, with 12 bases between.

The chain employs TRBV5-6 and TRBJ2-5; D gene ambiguous. The CDR3 totals 14 residues. In germline, CDR1 is SGHDT, CDR2 YYEEEE. The V end lost 0 bases, the J end lost 1 base, and 7 bases lay between the germline ends. CDR3 loop: CASSLESFQETQYF. The CDR3 DNA reads TGTGCCAGCAGCTTGGAGAGTTTCCAAGAGACCCAGTACTTC.

The chain has TRBV5-1 and TRBJ2-3, with no clear D. In germline, CDR1 is SGHRS, CDR2 YFSETQ. The V end lost 0 bases, the J end lost 1 base, and 9 bases lay between the germline ends. The CDR3 is made up of 15 amino acids. The CDR3 protein is CASSLAGLGTDTQYF. CDR3 DNA: TGCGCCAGCAGCTTGGCCGGGTTGGGCACAGATACGCAGTATTTT. Complete variable domain (other parts from reference TRBV5-1 and TRBJ2-3): KAGVTQTPRYLIKTRGQQVTLSCSPISGHRSVSWYQQTPGQGLQFLFEYFSETQRNKGNFPGRFSGRQFSNSRSEMNVSTLELGDSALYLCASSLAGLGTDTQYFGPGTRLTVL.

The genes are TRBV19 and TRBJ1-2; 8 bases are shared with TRBD1. Per the germline V gene, CDR1 is LNHDA and CDR2 is SQIVND (reference sequence). Trimming took 5 bases from V and 6 from J; bases not matched to a gene: 5. The CDR3 contains 13 residues. For the CDR3, the DNA is TGTGCCAGTAGTTGGGACAGGCCCGATGGCTACACCTTC. Amino acid sequence: CASSWDRPDGYTF.

The chain links TRBV19 to TRBJ1-1, with D unresolved. Trimming took off 5 bases at V and 4 bases at J, with 8 bases between the two ends. Germline V gene data show CDR1 as LNHDA and CDR2 as SQIVND (reference sequence). This CDR3 is built from 12 residues. This CDR3 reads CASSFTLTEAFF. Here the CDR3 DNA reads TGTGCCAGTAGTTTTACTCTCACTGAAGCTTTCTTT.

This clone is classed as medium-sized. V gene TRBV2 combines with J gene TRBJ2-7; 9 bases are shared with TRBD1. Looked up from germline, CDR1 is SNHLY and CDR2 is FYNNEI. This CDR3 has 14 residues. V dropped 4 bases and J dropped 3; count of bases not matched to a gene: 4. CDR3 nucleotides: TGTGCCAGCAGTGCGGTGACAGGGGGCTACGAGCAGTACTTC. It encodes CASSAVTGGYEQYF. Full variable domain (outside the CDR3, taken from reference TRBV2 and TRBJ2-7): EPEVTQTPSHQVTQMGQEVILRCVPISNHLYFYWYRQILGQKVEFLVSFYNNEISEKSEIFDDQFSVERPDGSNFTLKIRSTKLEDSAMYFCASSAVTGGYEQYFGPGTRLTVT.

The chain joins TRBV5-1 to TRBJ1-1, with D possibly matching TRBD1 (5 bases). CDR1 SGHRS and CDR2 YFSETQ come from the germline V gene. The CDR3 runs 15 residues. Trimming removed 4 bases from V and 4 bases from J, with 17 bases in between. The CDR3 protein is CASSPAGLGGTEAFF. The CDR3 DNA reads as TGCGCCAGCAGCCCGGCGGGACTTGGGGGCACTGAAGCTTTCTTT.

V and J are TRBV4-3 and TRBJ2-7, with D possibly being TRBD1 (5 bases). Germline V gene sequence: CDR1 LGHNA, CDR2 YSLEER. The V and J ends lost 0 bases and 4 bases respectively, with 13 bases between them. There are 15 residues in the CDR3. The CDR3 DNA reads as TGCGCCAGCAGCCAAGAGCGACAGAACCCTTACGAGCAGTACTTC. Amino acid sequence: CASSQERQNPYEQYF.

The DNA of the CDR3 is TGTGCCAGCAGCCCCTTGGACTTGACCTCCTACGAGCAGTACTTC. It codes for CASSPLDLTSYEQYF. The rearrangement uses TRBV5-5 and TRBJ2-7; a weak D match, TRBD2 (5 bases). This CDR3 comprises 15 residues. V was trimmed by 4 bases and J by 0 bases, leaving 14 bases between them. CDR1 SGHKS and CDR2 YYEKEE come from the germline V gene (reference sequence).

This chain's CDR3 is CASSMGSSGANVLTF. The CDR3 DNA reads TGTGCCAGTAGTATGGGCAGCTCTGGGGCCAACGTCCTGACTTTC. The chain combines TRBV19 with TRBJ2-6; no clear D gene. Germline CDR1 reads LNHDA; CDR2 reads SQIVND (reference sequence). The CDR3 covers 15 residues. Between the trimmed V and J ends, which lost 3 bases and 0 bases, there was a span of 6 bases. Full variable domain (missing parts from reference TRBV19 and TRBJ2-6): DGGITQSPKYLFRKEGQNVTLSCEQNLNHDAMYWYRQDPGQGLRLIYYSQIVNDFQKGDIAEGYSVSREKKESFPLTVTSAQKNPTAFYLCASSMGSSGANVLTFGAGSRLTVL.

CDR3 region: CASSLPGTDTQYF. The CDR3 DNA reads as TGTGCCAGCTCCCTTCCCGGCACAGATACGCAGTATTTT. The chain recombines TRBV18 with TRBJ2-3; D is undetermined. The CDR3 length is 13 residues. Germline assignment: CDR1 KGHSH and CDR2 LQKENI. The V and J ends lost 6 bases and 1 base respectively, with 8 bases between them. Combining the CDR3 with reference TRBV18 and TRBJ2-3 gives the whole variable domain NAGVMQNPRHLVRRRGQEARLRCSPMKGHSHVYWYRQLPEEGLKFMVYLQKENIIDESGMPKERFSAEFPKEGPSILRIQQVVRGDSAAYFCASSLPGTDTQYFGPGTRLTVL.

The chain combines TRBV18 with TRBJ2-2; D unresolved. Trimming pared 2 bases from V and 5 bases from J, leaving 6 bases between. The germline gives CDR1 KGHSH, CDR2 LQKENI. CDR3 length: 13 residues. The CDR3 loop is CASSPGRTGELFF. In DNA form, the CDR3 reads TGTGCCAGCTCACCAGGGCGAACCGGGGAGCTGTTTTTT.

J is TRBJ2-1 and V is TRBV15; possibly TRBD2 for D (6 bases). Germline V gene lookup returns CDR1 LNHNV and CDR2 YYDKDF (reference sequence). CDR3 size: 12 residues. Trimming cost V 5 bases and J 4 bases, with 6 bases left between them. DNA of the CDR3: TGTGCCACCAGCCTAGCGTACAATGAGCAGTTCTTC. The encoded protein is CATSLAYNEQFF.

The chain couples TRBV6-4 to TRBJ2-7; 10 nucleotides line up with TRBD1. V trimming: 3 bases; J trimming: 4 bases; junction bases outside the gene matches: 9. The germline V gene has CDR1 MRHNA and CDR2 SNTAGT. CDR3 size: 16 residues. The CDR3 reads CASSEYSGQGPYEQYF. The CDR3 DNA reads TGTGCCAGCAGTGAGTATTCGGGACAGGGGCCGTACGAGCAGTACTTC.

The J gene is TRBJ1-1, the V gene TRBV27; no clear D. Per germline, CDR1 MNHEY and CDR2 SMNVEV (reference sequence). This CDR3 is built from 13 residues. V lost 2 bases and J 3 bases, leaving 7 bases between the germline ends. The CDR3 reads CASSLGEYTEAFF. CDR3 in DNA: TGTGCCAGCAGTTTAGGGGAGTACACTGAAGCTTTCTTT.

The gene calls are TRBV30 and TRBJ2-3, with 7 bases that match TRBD1. The V segment lost 5 bases and the J segment 4 bases; nucleotides outside the gene matches: 6. This CDR3 is built from 13 residues. Germline values: CDR1 GTSNPN, CDR2 SVGIG (reference sequence). In DNA, the CDR3 is TGTGCCTGGGCCCAGACAGGGTCAGATACGCAGTATTTT. Amino acids: CAWAQTGSDTQYF.

The V gene is TRBV9, the J gene TRBJ2-1; 14 bases align to TRBD2. The germline V gene encodes CDR1 SGDLS and CDR2 YYNGEE. This CDR3 region has 19 residues. V trimming: 1 base; J trimming: 1 base; junction bases outside the gene matches: 7. The CDR3 region is CASSVSPGTSGSSYNEQFF. CDR3 nucleotides: TGTGCCAGCAGCGTAAGCCCCGGGACTAGCGGGAGTTCCTACAATGAGCAGTTCTTC.

The rearrangement joins TRBV4-1 to TRBJ2-7, with D uncertain. The CDR3 runs 13 residues. V was clipped by 4 bases and J by 0 bases, with 7 bases between them. Germline CDR1 is MGHRA and CDR2 is YSYEKL. CDR3 region: CASSPEASYEQYF. The CDR3 coding sequence is TGCGCCAGCAGCCCCGAGGCCTCCTACGAGCAGTACTTC.

The chain recombines TRBV28 with TRBJ1-1; 7 bases agree with TRBD1. J gave up 10 bases and V 2 bases, and 7 bases lay outside the gene matches. Germline V lookup: CDR1 MDHEN, CDR2 SYDVKM. The CDR3 spans 13 residues. The CDR3 region is CASSLLMGTAAFF. The CDR3 nucleotides read TGTGCCAGCAGTTTACTTATGGGGACAGCAGCTTTCTTT.

J is TRBJ1-1 and V is TRBV7-6, with TRBD1 matching over 7 bases. The V and J ends lost 5 bases and 3 bases, in that order; junction bases with no gene match: 6. The germline V gene has CDR1 SGHVS and CDR2 FNYEAQ. The CDR3 has 14 residues. The CDR3 is CASSPGGRDTEAFF. The CDR3 DNA reads as TGTGCCAGCAGCCCAGGGGGAAGGGACACTGAAGCTTTCTTT.